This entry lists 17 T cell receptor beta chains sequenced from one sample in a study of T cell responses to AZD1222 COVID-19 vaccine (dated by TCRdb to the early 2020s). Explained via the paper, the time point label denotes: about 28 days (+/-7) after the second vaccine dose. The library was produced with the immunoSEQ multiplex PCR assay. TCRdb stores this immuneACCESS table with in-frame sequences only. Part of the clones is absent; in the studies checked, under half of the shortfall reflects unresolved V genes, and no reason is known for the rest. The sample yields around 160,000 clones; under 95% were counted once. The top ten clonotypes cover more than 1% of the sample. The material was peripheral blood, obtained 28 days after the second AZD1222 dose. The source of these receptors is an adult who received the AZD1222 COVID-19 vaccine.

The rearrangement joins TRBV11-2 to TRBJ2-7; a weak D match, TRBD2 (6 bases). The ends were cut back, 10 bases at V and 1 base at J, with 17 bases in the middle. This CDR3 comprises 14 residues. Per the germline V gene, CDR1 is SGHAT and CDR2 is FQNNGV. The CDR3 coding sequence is TGTGCCACCGGTTGGGGGGTAGGTTCCTACGAGCAGTACTTC. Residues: CATGWGVGSYEQYF. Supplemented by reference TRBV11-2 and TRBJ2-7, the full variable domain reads EAGVAQSPRYKIIEKRQSVAFWCNPISGHATLYWYQQILGQGPKLLIQFQNNGVVDDSQLPKDRFSAERLKGVDSTLKIQPAKLEDSAVYLCATGWGVGSYEQYFGPGTRLTVT.

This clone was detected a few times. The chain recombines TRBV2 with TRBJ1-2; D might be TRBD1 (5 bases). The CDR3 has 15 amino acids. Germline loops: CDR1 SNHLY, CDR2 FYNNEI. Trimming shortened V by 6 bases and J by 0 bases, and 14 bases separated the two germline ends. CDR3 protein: CASSGHLDANYGYTF. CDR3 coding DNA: TGTGCCAGCAGCGGACATTTAGACGCTAACTATGGCTACACCTTC.

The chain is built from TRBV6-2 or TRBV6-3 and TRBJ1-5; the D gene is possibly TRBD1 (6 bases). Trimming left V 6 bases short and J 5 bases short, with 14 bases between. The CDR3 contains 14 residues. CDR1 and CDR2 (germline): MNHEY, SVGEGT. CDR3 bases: TGTGCCAGCAGGCCTGGGACAAACTATCAGCCCCAGCATTTT. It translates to CASRPGTNYQPQHF.

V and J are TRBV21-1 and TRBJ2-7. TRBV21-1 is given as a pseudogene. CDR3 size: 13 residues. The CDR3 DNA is TGTGCCAGCAGCAAAGGGGGGTTCCACGAGCAGTACTTC. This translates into CASSKGGFHEQYF.

CDR3 residues: CASSKEETGVSPLHF. The CDR3 coding sequence is TGTGCCAGCAGCAAAGAGGAAACAGGGGTTTCACCCCTCCACTTT. V and J are TRBV21-1 and TRBJ1-6; the table's D gene call, TRBD1, was not cross checked with the DNA. TRBV21-1 is annotated as a pseudogene. The CDR3 has 15 amino acids.

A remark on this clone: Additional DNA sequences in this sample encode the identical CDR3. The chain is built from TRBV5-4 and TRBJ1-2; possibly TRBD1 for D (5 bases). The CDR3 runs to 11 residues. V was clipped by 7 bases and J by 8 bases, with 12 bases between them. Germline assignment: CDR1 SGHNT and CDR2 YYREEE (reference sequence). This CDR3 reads CASSLEGGYTF. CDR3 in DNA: TGTGCCAGCTCCCTTGAGGGGGGCTACACCTTC.

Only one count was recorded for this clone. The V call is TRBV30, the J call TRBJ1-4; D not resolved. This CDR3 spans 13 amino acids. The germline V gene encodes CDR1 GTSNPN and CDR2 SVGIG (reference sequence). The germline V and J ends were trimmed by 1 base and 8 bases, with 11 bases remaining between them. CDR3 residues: CAWSEGAGEKLFF. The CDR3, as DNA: TGTGCCTGGAGTGAGGGAGCAGGCGAAAAACTGTTTTTT.

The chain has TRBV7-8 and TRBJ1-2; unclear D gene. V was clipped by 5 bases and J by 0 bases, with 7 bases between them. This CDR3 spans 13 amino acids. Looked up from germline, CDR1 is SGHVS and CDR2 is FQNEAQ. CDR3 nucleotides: TGTGCCAGCAGCCTCAATCCTAACTATGGCTACACCTTC. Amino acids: CASSLNPNYGYTF. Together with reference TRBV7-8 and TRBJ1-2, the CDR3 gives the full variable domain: GAGVSQSPRYKVAKRGQDVALRCDPISGHVSLFWYQQALGQGPEFLTYFQNEAQLDKSGLPSDRFFAERPEGSVSTLKIQRTQQEDSAVYLCASSLNPNYGYTFGSGTRLTVV.

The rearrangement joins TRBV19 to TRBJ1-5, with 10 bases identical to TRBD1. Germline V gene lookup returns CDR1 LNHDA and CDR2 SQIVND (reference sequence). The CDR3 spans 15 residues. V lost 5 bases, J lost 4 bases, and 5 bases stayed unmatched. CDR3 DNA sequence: TGTGCCAGTAGTGCGACAGGGGGCCCAAATCAGCCCCAGCATTTT. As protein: CASSATGGPNQPQHF.

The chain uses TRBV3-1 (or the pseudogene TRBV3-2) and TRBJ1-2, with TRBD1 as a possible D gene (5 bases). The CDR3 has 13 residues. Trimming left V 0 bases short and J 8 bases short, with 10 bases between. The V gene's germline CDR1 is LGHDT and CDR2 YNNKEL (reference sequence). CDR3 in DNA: TGTGCCAGCAGCCAAGATGGCAGGGTCGGCTACACCTTC. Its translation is CASSQDGRVGYTF.

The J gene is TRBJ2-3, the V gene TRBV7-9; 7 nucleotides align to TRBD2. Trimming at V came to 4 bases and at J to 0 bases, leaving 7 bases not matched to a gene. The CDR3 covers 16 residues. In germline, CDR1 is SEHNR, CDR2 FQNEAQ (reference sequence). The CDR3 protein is CASSSPSGASTDTQYF. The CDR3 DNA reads TGTGCCAGCAGCTCTCCTAGCGGAGCTAGCACAGATACGCAGTATTTT.

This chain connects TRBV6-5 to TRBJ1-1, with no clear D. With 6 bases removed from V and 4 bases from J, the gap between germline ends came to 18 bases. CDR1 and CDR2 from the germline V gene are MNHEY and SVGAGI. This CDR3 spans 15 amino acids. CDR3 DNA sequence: TGTGCCAGCAGATCTCCGGGCCTATGGGGCACTGAAGCTTTCTTT. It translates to CASRSPGLWGTEAFF.

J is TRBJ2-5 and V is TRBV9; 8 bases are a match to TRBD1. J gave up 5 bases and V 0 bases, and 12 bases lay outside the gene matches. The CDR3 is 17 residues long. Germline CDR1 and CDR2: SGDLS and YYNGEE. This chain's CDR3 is CASSVGGTGGRTETQYF. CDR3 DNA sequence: TGTGCCAGCAGCGTAGGAGGCACAGGGGGTCGAACGGAGACCCAGTACTTC.

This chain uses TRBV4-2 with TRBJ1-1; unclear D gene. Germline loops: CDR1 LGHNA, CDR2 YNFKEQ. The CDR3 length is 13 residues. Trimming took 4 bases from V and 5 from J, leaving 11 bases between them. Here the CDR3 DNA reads TGTGCCAGCAGCCGCGGGTTGGGGACTGAAGCTTTCTTT. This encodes CASSRGLGTEAFF.

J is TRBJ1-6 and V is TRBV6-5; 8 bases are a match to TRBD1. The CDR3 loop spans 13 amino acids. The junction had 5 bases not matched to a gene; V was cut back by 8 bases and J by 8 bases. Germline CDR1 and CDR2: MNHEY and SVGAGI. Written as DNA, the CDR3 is TGTGCCAGCGGGGGACAGGAGTATTCACCCCTCCACTTT. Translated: CASGGQEYSPLHF.

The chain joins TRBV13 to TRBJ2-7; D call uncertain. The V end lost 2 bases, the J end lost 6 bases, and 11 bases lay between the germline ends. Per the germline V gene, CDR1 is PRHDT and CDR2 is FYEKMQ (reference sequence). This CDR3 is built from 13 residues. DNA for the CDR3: TGTGCCAGCAGCTTAAAGGGTAGGAGCGAGCAGTACTTC. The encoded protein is CASSLKGRSEQYF.

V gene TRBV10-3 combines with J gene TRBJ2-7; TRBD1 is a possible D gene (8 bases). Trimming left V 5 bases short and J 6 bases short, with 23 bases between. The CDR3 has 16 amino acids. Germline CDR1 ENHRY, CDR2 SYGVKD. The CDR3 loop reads CAISSRTGPGGGEQYF. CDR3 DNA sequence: TGTGCCATCAGTTCGCGGACAGGGCCGGGAGGTGGCGAGCAGTACTTC.